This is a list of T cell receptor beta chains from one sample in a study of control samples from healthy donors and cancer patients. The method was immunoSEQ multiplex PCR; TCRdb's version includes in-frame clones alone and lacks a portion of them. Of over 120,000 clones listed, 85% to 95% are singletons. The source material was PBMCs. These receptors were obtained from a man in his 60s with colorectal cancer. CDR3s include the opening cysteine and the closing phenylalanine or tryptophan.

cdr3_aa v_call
CATSEPGTGADTQYF TRBV24-1
CASSPSSQGVRTEAFF TRBV6-2/TRBV6-3
CASSYWGTAGGPKGSYNEQFF TRBV6-2/TRBV6-3
CASSKNRQGLAFEQYF TRBV21-1
CASSAGTGGFYEQYF TRBV5-1
CATTQGANTEAFF TRBV24-1
CASSPWGWGARMNTEAFF TRBV18
CASSTRDRVQETQYF TRBV7-8
CASRTAGRGRLGEKLFF TRBV19
CASSAGTADGYTF TRBV5-1
CASSLSGNQPQHF TRBV7-2
CASSYGGTGPNYGYTF TRBV6-5
CASTSSSGTGGEKLFF TRBV7-2
CASTTGEANYGYTF TRBV5-6
CASSPQGGRHNEQFF TRBV9
CASSFVDTATNYGYTF TRBV27
CASSLATGIRSTDTQYF TRBV5-1
CASSPPTGANYGYTF TRBV18
CASSIPGTHTEAFF TRBV5-1
CASSPETGLDYGYTF TRBV27
CASSVGGLHGYTF TRBV9
CASSKGAHRDSPYEQYF TRBV21-1
CASSTSGAPREKLFF TRBV19
CASSQGQGALSTEAFF TRBV7-6
CASSTRDGTYEQYF TRBV19
CASSEAVSPGGDGYTF TRBV6-1
CASSLDLNQPQHF TRBV5-1
CASRLNPGLGTEAFF TRBV5-1
CAWSVTGFSEAFF TRBV30
CASNRQGAGYEQYF TRBV6-5
CASSFGPGNTEAFF TRBV6-2/TRBV6-3
CASSPASTDTQYF TRBV18